The following is a T cell receptor (beta chain) sequence with its context. These data come from a study of shared clonotypes between healthy human individuals. Germline assignment: CDR1 MDHEN and CDR2 SYDVKM. Between the trimmed V and J ends, which lost 5 bases and 5 bases, there was a span of 10 bases. The CDR3 totals 13 residues. The assay was immunoSEQ multiplex PCR, and TCRdb's table has in-frame clones only and misses some. The sample records about 2.1 million clones, around 95% being singletons. It was CD45RO-negative cells, positively selected for CCR7, that made up naive CD8 cells, with terminally differentiated effector memory CD45RA+ cells excluded.

The sequencing sample was made of naive CD8+ T cells from PBMCs. The clonotype was recovered from a man aged 18 to 35 in good health. Some clones in this sample may be carry-over from other donors' samples. The rearrangement uses TRBV28 and TRBJ2-1; D is perhaps TRBD1 (5 bases). The CDR3 nucleotides are TGTGCCAGCAGTCTAGGGGCACACAATGAGCAGTTCTTC. It codes for CASSLGAHNEQFF.